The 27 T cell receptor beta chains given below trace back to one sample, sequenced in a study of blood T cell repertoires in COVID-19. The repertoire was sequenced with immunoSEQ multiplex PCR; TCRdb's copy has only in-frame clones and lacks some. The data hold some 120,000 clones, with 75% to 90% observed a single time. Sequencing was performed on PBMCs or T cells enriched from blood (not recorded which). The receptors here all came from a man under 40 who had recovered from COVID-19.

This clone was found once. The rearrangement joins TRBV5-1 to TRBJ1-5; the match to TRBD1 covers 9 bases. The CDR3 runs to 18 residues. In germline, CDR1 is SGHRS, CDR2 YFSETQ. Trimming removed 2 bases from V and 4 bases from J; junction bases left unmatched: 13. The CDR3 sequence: CASSFDRGALAWNQPQHF. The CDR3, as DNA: TGCGCCAGCAGCTTCGACAGGGGGGCTCTAGCTTGGAATCAGCCCCAGCATTTT.

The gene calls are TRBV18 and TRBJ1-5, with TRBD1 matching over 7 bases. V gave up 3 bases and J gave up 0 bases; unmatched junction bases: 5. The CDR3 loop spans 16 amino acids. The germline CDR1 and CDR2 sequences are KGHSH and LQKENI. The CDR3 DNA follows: TGTGCCAGCTCACCGCAGGGGGGATATAGCAATCAGCCCCAGCATTTT. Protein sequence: CASSPQGGYSNQPQHF.

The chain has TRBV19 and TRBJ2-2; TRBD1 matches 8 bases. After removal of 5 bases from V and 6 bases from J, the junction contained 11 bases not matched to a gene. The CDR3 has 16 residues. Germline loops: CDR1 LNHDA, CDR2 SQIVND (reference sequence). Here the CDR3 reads CASSAGQGGGAGELFF. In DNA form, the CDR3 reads TGTGCCAGTAGTGCCGGACAGGGAGGAGGTGCCGGGGAGCTGTTTTTT.

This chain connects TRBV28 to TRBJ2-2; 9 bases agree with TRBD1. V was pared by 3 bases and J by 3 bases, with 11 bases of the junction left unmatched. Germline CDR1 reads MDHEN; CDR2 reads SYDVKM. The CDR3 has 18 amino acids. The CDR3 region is CASSFGTGLQEDTGELFF. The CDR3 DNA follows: TGTGCCAGCAGTTTTGGGACAGGGCTTCAAGAGGACACCGGGGAGCTGTTTTTT.

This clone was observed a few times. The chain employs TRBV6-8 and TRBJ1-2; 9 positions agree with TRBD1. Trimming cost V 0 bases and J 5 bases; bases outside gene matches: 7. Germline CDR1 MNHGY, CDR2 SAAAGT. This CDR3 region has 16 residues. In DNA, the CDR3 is TGTGCCAGCAGTTACTCGAGGACAGGGGTCGGGTATGGCTACACCTTC. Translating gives CASSYSRTGVGYGYTF.

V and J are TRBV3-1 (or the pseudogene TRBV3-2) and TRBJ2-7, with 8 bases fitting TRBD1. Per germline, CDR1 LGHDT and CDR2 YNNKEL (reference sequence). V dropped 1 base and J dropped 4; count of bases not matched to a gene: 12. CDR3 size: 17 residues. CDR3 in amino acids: CASSQGPWTGSFYEQYV. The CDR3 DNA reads TGTGCCAGCAGCCAAGGCCCTTGGACAGGGAGTTTTTACGAGCAGTACGTC.

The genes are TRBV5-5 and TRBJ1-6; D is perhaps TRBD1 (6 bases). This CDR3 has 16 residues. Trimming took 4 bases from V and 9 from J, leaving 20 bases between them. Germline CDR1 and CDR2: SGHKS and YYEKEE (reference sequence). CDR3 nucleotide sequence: TGTGCCAGCAGCCGAGGGGGTAGTGCGACTGCTTCACCCCTCCACTTT. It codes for CASSRGGSATASPLHF. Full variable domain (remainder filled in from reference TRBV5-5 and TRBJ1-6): DAGVTQSPTHLIKTRGQQVTLRCSPISGHKSVSWYQQVLGQGPQFIFQYYEKEERGRGNFPDRFSARQFPNYSSELNVNALLLGDSALYLCASSRGGSATASPLHFGNGTRLTVT.

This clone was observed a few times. DNA of the CDR3: TGTGCCAGCAGCACTCCGGCTGGGCGCGCCTACACCGGGGAGCTGTTTTTT. Translating it yields CASSTPAGRAYTGELFF. The chain couples TRBV3-1 (or the pseudogene TRBV3-2) to TRBJ2-2; D gene ambiguous. From germline, CDR1 is LGHDT and CDR2 YNNKEL (reference sequence). With 5 bases removed from V and 3 bases from J, the gap between germline ends came to 19 bases. The CDR3 length is 17 residues.

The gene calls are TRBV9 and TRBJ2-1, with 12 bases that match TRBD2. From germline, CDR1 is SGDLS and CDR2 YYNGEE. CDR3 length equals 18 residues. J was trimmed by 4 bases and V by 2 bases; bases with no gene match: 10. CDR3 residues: CASSVRSGLAGTYNEQFF. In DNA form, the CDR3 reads TGTGCCAGCAGCGTCCGGTCAGGACTAGCGGGAACATACAATGAGCAGTTCTTC.

For the CDR3, the DNA is TGTGCCAGCAGCTTTGGACAGAGCTCCTACGAGCAGTACTTC. Amino acid sequence: CASSFGQSSYEQYF. V gene TRBV5-6 combines with J gene TRBJ2-7; D is perhaps TRBD1 (6 bases). The CDR3 is 14 amino acids. V shed 2 bases and J shed 0 bases, with 9 bases lying between them. The germline V gene has CDR1 SGHDT and CDR2 YYEEEE.

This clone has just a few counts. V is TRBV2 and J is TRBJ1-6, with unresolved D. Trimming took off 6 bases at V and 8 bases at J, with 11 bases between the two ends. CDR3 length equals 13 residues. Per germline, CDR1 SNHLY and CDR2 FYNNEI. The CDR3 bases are TGTGCCAGCAGGGCCGCTGAGGATTCACCCCTCCACTTT. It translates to CASRAAEDSPLHF.

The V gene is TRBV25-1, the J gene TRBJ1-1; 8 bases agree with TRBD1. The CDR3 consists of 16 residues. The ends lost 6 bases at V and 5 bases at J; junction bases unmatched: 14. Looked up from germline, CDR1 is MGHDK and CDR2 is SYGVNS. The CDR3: CASRPPVAGGATEAFF. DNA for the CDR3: TGTGCCAGCAGGCCCCCTGTTGCAGGGGGCGCGACTGAAGCTTTCTTT.

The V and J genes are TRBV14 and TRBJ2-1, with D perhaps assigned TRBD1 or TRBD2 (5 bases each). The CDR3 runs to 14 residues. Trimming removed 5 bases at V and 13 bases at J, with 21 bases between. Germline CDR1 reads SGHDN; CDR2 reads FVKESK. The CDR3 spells CASSKGGIRVEQFF. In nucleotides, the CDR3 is TGTGCCAGCAGCAAAGGAGGAATCAGGGTCGAACAGTTCTTC.

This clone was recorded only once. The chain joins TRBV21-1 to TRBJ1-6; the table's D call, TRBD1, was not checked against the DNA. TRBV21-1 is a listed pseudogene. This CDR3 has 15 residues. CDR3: CASSNREPGGSPLHF. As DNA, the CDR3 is TGTGCCAGCAGCAACCGGGAACCAGGGGGTTCACCCCTCCACTTT.

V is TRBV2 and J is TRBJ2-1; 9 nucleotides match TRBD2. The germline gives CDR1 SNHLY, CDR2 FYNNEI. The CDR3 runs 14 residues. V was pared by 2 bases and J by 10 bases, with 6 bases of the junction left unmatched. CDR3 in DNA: TGTGCCAGCAGTGAAAGCGGGGGGTATCGAGAGCAGTTCTTC. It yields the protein CASSESGGYREQFF.

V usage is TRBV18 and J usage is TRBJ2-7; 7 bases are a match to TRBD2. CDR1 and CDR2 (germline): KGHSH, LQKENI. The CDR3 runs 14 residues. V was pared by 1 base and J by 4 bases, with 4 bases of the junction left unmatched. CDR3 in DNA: TGTGCCAGCTCACCACGGGCGGGAGTATACGAGCAGTACTTC. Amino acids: CASSPRAGVYEQYF.

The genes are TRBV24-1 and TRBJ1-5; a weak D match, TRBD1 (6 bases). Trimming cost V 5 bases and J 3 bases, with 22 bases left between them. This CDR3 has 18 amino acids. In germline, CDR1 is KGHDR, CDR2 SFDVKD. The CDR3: CATSVNRVGMAVNQPQHF. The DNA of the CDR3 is TGTGCCACCAGTGTGAACAGGGTCGGAATGGCTGTCAATCAGCCCCAGCATTTT.

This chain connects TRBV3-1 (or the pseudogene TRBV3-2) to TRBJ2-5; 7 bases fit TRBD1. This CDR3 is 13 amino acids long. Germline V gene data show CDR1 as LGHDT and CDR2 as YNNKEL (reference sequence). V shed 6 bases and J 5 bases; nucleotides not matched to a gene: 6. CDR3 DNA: TGTGCCAGCAGACAGACAGGGCGGGAGACCCAGTACTTC. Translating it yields CASRQTGRETQYF.

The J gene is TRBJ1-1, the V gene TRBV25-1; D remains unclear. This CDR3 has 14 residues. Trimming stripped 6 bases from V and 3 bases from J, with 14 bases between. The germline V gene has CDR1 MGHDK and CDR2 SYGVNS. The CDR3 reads CASRGSHGDTEAFF. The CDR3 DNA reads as TGTGCCAGCAGGGGGTCCCACGGGGACACTGAAGCTTTCTTT.

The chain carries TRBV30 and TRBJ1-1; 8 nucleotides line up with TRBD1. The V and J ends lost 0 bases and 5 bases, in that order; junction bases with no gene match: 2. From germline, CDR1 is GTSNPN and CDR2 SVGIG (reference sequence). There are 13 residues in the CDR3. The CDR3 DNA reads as TGTGCCTGGAGTGTTCAGGGGGCGACTGAAGCTTTCTTT. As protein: CAWSVQGATEAFF. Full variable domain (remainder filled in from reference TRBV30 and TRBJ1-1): SQTIHQWPATLVQPVGSPLSLECTVEGTSNPNLYWYRQAAGRGLQLLFYSVGIGQISSEVPQNLSASRPQDRQFILSSKKLLLSDSGFYLCAWSVQGATEAFFGQGTRLTVV.

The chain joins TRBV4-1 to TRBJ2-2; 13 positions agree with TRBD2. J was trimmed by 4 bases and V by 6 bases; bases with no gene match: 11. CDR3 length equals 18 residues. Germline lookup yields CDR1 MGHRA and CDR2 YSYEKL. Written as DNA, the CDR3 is TGCGCCAGCAGTCCCTGGACTAGCGGGAGTTTAGGCACCGGGGAGCTGTTTTTT. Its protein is CASSPWTSGSLGTGELFF.

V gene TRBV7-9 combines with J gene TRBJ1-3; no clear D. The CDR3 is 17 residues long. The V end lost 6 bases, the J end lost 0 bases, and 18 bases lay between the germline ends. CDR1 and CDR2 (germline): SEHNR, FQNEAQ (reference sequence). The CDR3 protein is CASSSTRTSSSGNTIYF. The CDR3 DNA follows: TGTGCCAGCAGTTCGACTAGGACGTCTAGCTCTGGAAACACCATATATTTT.

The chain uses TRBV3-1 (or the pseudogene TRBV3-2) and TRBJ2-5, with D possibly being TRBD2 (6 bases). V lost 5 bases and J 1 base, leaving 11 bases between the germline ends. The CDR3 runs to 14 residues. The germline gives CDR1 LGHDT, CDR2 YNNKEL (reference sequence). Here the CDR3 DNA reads TGTGCCAGCAGCTTCCGGGACTTCCAAGAGACCCAGTACTTC. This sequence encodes CASSFRDFQETQYF.

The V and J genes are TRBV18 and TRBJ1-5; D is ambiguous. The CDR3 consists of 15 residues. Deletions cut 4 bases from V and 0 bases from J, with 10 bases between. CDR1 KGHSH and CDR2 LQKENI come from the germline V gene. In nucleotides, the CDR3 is TGTGCCAGCTCACAGAGTGCGAATAGCAATCAGCCCCAGCATTTT. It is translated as CASSQSANSNQPQHF.

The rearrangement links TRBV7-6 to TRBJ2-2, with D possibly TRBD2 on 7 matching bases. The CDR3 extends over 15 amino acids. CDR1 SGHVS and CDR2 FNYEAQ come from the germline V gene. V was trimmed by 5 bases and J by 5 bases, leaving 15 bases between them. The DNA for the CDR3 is TGTGCCAGCAGCCTACGGGGGGCAGGTACCGGGGAGCTGTTTTTT. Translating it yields CASSLRGAGTGELFF.

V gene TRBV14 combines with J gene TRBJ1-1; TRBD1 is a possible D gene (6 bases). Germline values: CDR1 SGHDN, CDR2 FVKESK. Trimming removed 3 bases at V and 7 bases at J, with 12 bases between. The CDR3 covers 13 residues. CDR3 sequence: CASSHADSDEAFF. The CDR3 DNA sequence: TGTGCCAGCAGCCACGCGGACAGCGATGAAGCTTTCTTT. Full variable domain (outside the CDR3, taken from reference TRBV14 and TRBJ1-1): EAGVTQFPSHSVIEKGQTVTLRCDPISGHDNLYWYRRVMGKEIKFLLHFVKESKQDESGMPNNRFLAERTGGTYSTLKVQPAELEDSGVYFCASSHADSDEAFFGQGTRLTVV.

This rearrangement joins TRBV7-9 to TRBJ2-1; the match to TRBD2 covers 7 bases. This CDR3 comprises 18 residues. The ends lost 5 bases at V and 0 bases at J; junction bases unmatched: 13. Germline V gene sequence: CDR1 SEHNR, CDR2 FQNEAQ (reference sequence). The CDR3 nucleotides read TGTGCCAGCAGCCTCCCGGAGGGTAGCGGGTTCTCCTACAATGAGCAGTTCTTC. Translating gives CASSLPEGSGFSYNEQFF.